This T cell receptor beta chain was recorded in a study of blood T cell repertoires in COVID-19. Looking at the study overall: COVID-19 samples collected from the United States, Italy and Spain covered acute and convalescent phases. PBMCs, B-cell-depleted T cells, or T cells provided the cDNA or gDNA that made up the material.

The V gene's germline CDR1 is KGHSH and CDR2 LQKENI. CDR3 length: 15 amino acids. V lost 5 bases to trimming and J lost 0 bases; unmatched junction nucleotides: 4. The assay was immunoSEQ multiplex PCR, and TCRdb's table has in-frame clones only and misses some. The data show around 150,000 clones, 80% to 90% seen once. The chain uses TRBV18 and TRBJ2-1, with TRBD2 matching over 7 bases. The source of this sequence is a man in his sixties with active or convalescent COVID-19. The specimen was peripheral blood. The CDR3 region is CASSLGGSSYNEQFF. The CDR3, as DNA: TGTGCCAGCTCATTGGGAGGGAGCTCCTACAATGAGCAGTTCTTC. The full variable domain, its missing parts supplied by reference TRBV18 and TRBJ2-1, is NAGVMQNPRHLVRRRGQEARLRCSPMKGHSHVYWYRQLPEEGLKFMVYLQKENIIDESGMPKERFSAEFPKEGPSILRIQQVVRGDSAAYFCASSLGGSSYNEQFFGPGTRLTVL.